A selection of T cell receptor beta chains follows, all from one sample in a study of cytomegalovirus exposure and HLA in healthy donors. Here immunoSEQ multiplex PCR was the method, and the copy in TCRdb shows in-frame clones only, minus some. The sample records nearly 65,000 clones, under 85% being singletons. Sample: PBMCs. These receptors originate from a man aged 50 to 59 in good health and CMV-seronegative. Both conserved end residues are trimmed from each CDR3. Size values are once, few and many counts, or a class for expanded clones, and some rows have none.

size: .; V: TRBV19; CDR3: ASSIGPDTDTQY
size: once; V: TRBV29-1; CDR3: SVLVQGGGEQY
size: .; V: TRBV30; CDR3: AWTSTGELF
size: .; V: TRBV5-3; CDR3: ARSYEQGEQY
size: .; V: TRBV10-2; CDR3: ASSDRRGGELF
size: .; V: TRBV30; CDR3: AYTTGASYEQY
size: .; V: TRBV7-6; CDR3: ASRPGQGASRELF
size: .; V: TRBV4-2; CDR3: ASSPAGVTSGEQF
size: .; V: TRBV27; CDR3: ASGRDRVGEQY
size: few; V: TRBV4-2; CDR3: ASSQESAGGPTDTQY
size: .; V: TRBV7-9; CDR3: ASSPLPYEQY
size: .; V: TRBV27; CDR3: ASSTGTVGSNQPQH
size: .; V: TRBV5-8; CDR3: ASSFRSGMTVTYEQY
size: .; V: TRBV9; CDR3: ASSPYNSGNTIY
size: few; V: TRBV6-4; CDR3: ASSVGAEVAEQY
size: .; V: TRBV7-9; CDR3: ASSFGTTPHNSPLH
size: .; V: TRBV5-5; CDR3: ASSRPLRDRVVTYEQY
size: .; V: TRBV6-1; CDR3: ASSERRVNTEAF
size: .; V: TRBV6-1; CDR3: ASSEARQSRNYGYT
size: .; V: TRBV28; CDR3: ASSPPGQGIYGYT
size: .; V: TRBV5-1; CDR3: ASSLGTGGLSSTDTQY
size: few; V: TRBV27; CDR3: ASSLVATYSDEQY
size: .; V: TRBV10-3; CDR3: AISGDRGTPNYGYT
size: .; V: TRBV5-5; CDR3: ASSLSGYEQY
size: .; V: TRBV5-4; CDR3: ASSLRTSGTDTQY
size: once; V: TRBV2; CDR3: ASTEWRGGGDEQF
size: .; V: TRBV13; CDR3: ASSLGGGGYEQY
size: .; V: TRBV6-1; CDR3: ASTGQGVSSPLH
size: .; V: TRBV7-8; CDR3: ASSSFSGVFYNEQF
size: .; V: TRBV27; CDR3: ASSNRNSYEQY
size: few; V: TRBV19; CDR3: ASSPNRELHNEQF
size: few; V: TRBV2; CDR3: ASPGPLYGYT
size: few; V: TRBV7-3; CDR3: ASSFEGNPYNEQF
size: .; V: TRBV7-9; CDR3: ASSLTSQGAGNTIY
size: .; V: TRBV20-1; CDR3: SASELYEQY
size: .; V: TRBV5-1; CDR3: ASTAGGSYEQY
size: .; V: TRBV19; CDR3: ASTGTGFGTNEKLF
size: .; V: TRBV10-1; CDR3: ASSESIQVTGELF
size: .; V: TRBV7-9; CDR3: ASSLRRTSGGGSYEQY
size: .; V: TRBV30; CDR3: ASDQGAGEQY
size: .; V: TRBV5-6; CDR3: ASSLLTGGGFNEQF
size: .; V: TRBV30; CDR3: AWARDSTYEQY
size: .; V: TRBV6-1; CDR3: ASSVGKEYT
size: .; V: TRBV9; CDR3: ASSPEALETDGYT
size: .; V: TRBV27; CDR3: ASSHRDRLNYEQY
size: .; V: TRBV6-1; CDR3: ASSAGTPDYEQY
size: .; V: TRBV6-5; CDR3: ASSSQGMNTEAF
size: .; V: TRBV2; CDR3: ASSTGRFSGETQY
size: .; V: TRBV27; CDR3: ASSLGGRVLSPLH
size: .; V: TRBV30; CDR3: AWTRGAGNTEAF
size: .; V: TRBV19; CDR3: ASSIDPGTGRGNQPQH
size: .; V: TRBV4-2; CDR3: ASSQDTGGAGELF
size: .; V: TRBV5-6; CDR3: ASTRQGSSYEQY
size: .; V: TRBV9; CDR3: ASSASGLAYEQY
size: once; V: TRBV19; CDR3: ATKGRTGIGLNGYT